The present entry profiles one TCR beta chain with its context. Original processing methods: Amplification of reference gene primers provided the estimated nucleated cell counts. Assay: immunoSEQ multiplex PCR; the TCRdb copy retains only in-frame clones and omits some. Clonal size and the V and J genes are those of that table, whereas D and trimming came from the DNA. This repertoire shows 150,000 to 200,000 clones, about 88% found once; its top ten account for less than 5.5%. The data stem from a study of blood T cell repertoires in COVID-19. Background on the study: Italy, Spain and the United States were the sources of the convalescent and acute COVID-19 samples. The cDNA or gDNA used as material had been derived from T cells, B-cell-depleted T cells, or PBMCs.

The germline V and J ends were trimmed by 0 bases and 1 base, with 6 bases remaining between them. The germline V gene has CDR1 SNHLY and CDR2 FYNNEI. The CDR3 is made up of 14 amino acids. The chain employs TRBV2 and TRBJ1-1, with a possible D match to TRBD1 (6 bases). The sequence was obtained from a human donor in a cohort sampled during active COVID-19. The sample taken for sequencing was peripheral blood. The CDR3 coding sequence is TGTGCCAGCAGTGAAGCAGGGGGGAACACTGAAGCTTTCTTT. The encoded protein is CASSEAGGNTEAFF.